The 32 T cell receptor beta chains listed next were all sequenced from one sample in a study of blood T cells in healthy people across ages. Then a second PCR, running roughly 7 to 11 cycles, was carried out with a sample-barcoded 5' primer and a J-beta primer mix. MiXCR, run by TCRdb on the 5' RACE reads, gives a single entry per CDR3 protein. The sample consists of fewer than 800,000 distinct CDR3 sequences, under 25% of them appearing once. The sequencing input was blood. These TCRs come from a man aged 65-85 years in good health.

The chain joins TRBV5-1 to TRBJ2-1; D is unresolved. In germline, CDR1 is SGHRS, CDR2 YFSETQ. The V end lost 4 bases, the J end lost 0 bases, and 11 bases lay between the germline ends. The CDR3 is made up of 15 amino acids. The CDR3 region has the DNA TGCGCCAGCAGCGCGGTCCTGAGCTCCTACAATGAGCAGTTCTTC. Protein sequence: CASSAVLSSYNEQFF.

This clonotype was found many times. This chain connects TRBV27 to TRBJ2-5, with D perhaps matching TRBD2 (6 bases). Per germline, CDR1 MNHEY and CDR2 SMNVEV (reference sequence). The CDR3 totals 15 residues. With 6 bases removed from V and 4 bases from J, the gap between germline ends came to 18 bases. The CDR3 region has the DNA TGTGCCAGCAGACTAGGGACCGACGGGGGAGAGACCCAGTACTTC. Its protein is CASRLGTDGGETQYF.

This clonotype was seen only a few times. The V and J genes are TRBV29-1 and TRBJ2-7, with TRBD1 matching over 9 bases. Germline loops: CDR1 SQVTM, CDR2 ANQGSEA. V lost 8 bases and J lost 6; bases outside the gene matches: 5. This CDR3 is built from 11 residues. CDR3 sequence: CSTGTGSEQYF. The DNA for the CDR3 is TGCAGCACCGGGACAGGGTCCGAGCAGTACTTC.

This clonotype showed up just a few times. The chain combines TRBV12-5 with TRBJ2-2; possibly TRBD1 for D (6 bases). Germline V gene lookup returns CDR1 LGHNT and CDR2 FRNRAP. V lost 2 bases to trimming and J lost 4 bases, with 20 bases between them. This CDR3 spans 18 amino acids. The CDR3 DNA reads TGTGCTAGTGGTTTGAGCGTTAGGGCAGGGGTGTTCACCGGGGAGCTGTTTTTT. Its protein product is CASGLSVRAGVFTGELFF.

The chain links TRBV13 to TRBJ1-1; 8 nucleotides agree with TRBD1. The CDR3 sequence is 15 residues long. CDR1 PRHDT and CDR2 FYEKMQ come from the germline V gene (reference sequence). V was pared by 2 bases and J by 4 bases, with 6 bases of the junction left unmatched. CDR3 nucleotide sequence: TGTGCCAGCAGCTTAACAGGGGGTCTGAGCACTGAAGCTTTCTTT. Translation gives CASSLTGGLSTEAFF.

The V call is TRBV9, the J call TRBJ2-6, with D hard to call. V gave up 4 bases and J gave up 5 bases, with 13 bases separating them. Looked up from germline, CDR1 is SGDLS and CDR2 is YYNGEE. The CDR3 contains 15 residues. The CDR3 here is CASSIQGQRANVLTF. CDR3 DNA sequence: TGTGCCAGCAGCATTCAAGGGCAGAGGGCCAACGTCCTGACTTTC.

The rearrangement joins TRBV28 to TRBJ1-2; D might be TRBD1 (6 bases). Germline CDR1 and CDR2: MDHEN and SYDVKM. Between the trimmed V and J ends, which lost 6 bases and 5 bases, there was a span of 13 bases. This CDR3 is 13 amino acids long. The CDR3 spells CASRPGAGYGYTF. CDR3 nucleotide sequence: TGTGCCAGCAGGCCGGGGGCAGGGTATGGCTACACCTTC.

This clonotype was recorded a few times. The rearrangement uses TRBV28 and TRBJ2-5; TRBD2 might be the D (6 bases). Germline-derived CDR1 and CDR2 are MDHEN and SYDVKM. CDR3 size: 16 residues. V gave up 3 bases and J gave up 0 bases, with 14 bases separating them. The CDR3 sequence is CASSFGGSLNQETQYF. In DNA, the CDR3 is TGTGCCAGCAGTTTTGGAGGGAGCCTTAACCAAGAGACCCAGTACTTC.

This clonotype came up a few times. The DNA of the CDR3 is TGCAGCGTCGAGGGAACGTCTGGGGCCAACGTCCTGACTTTC. Translating it yields CSVEGTSGANVLTF. The chain couples TRBV29-1 to TRBJ2-6, with D tentatively TRBD2 (5 bases). CDR1 and CDR2 from the germline V gene are SQVTM and ANQGSEA. Trimming pared 6 bases from V and 1 base from J, leaving 10 bases between. CDR3 size: 14 residues.

This clonotype was seen many times. The rearrangement uses TRBV29-1 and TRBJ2-5, with D uncertain. The CDR3 covers 13 residues. V was trimmed by 6 bases and J by 1 base, leaving 12 bases between them. In germline, CDR1 is SQVTM, CDR2 ANQGSEA. The CDR3 sequence: CSVTAHLQETQYF. The CDR3 DNA follows: TGCAGCGTCACGGCCCATCTCCAAGAGACCCAGTACTTC.

The gene calls are TRBV20-1 and TRBJ2-5; 8 bases match TRBD2. Germline values: CDR1 DFQATT, CDR2 SNEGSKA (reference sequence). The junction had 9 bases not matched to a gene; V was cut back by 4 bases and J by 2 bases. The CDR3 contains 15 residues. In DNA form, the CDR3 reads TGCAGTGCTACCGTAAGCGGGAGATTTCAAGAGACCCAGTACTTC. This codes for CSATVSGRFQETQYF.

This clonotype has just one count. The chain couples TRBV2 to TRBJ2-3; 10 bases match TRBD2. Germline CDR1 SNHLY, CDR2 FYNNEI. With 4 bases clipped from V and 3 bases from J, the junction kept 4 bases outside the gene matches. The CDR3 is 15 residues long. This CDR3 is CASSGTSGVTDTQYF. In nucleotides, the CDR3 is TGTGCCAGCAGTGGGACTAGCGGAGTTACAGATACGCAGTATTTT.

The chain is built from TRBV29-1 and TRBJ2-2, with TRBD1 identical over 8 bases. The V and J ends lost 7 bases and 2 bases, in that order; junction bases with no gene match: 6. The CDR3 runs 14 residues. Per germline, CDR1 SQVTM and CDR2 ANQGSEA. The CDR3 region has the DNA TGCAGCGCCAGGGACAGGAAAAACACCGGGGAGCTGTTTTTT. Protein: CSARDRKNTGELFF.

The J gene is TRBJ2-1, the V gene TRBV4-3; D gene ambiguous. Germline-derived CDR1 and CDR2 are LGHNA and YSLEER. The CDR3 sequence is 15 residues long. The V and J ends lost 0 bases and 2 bases respectively, with 8 bases between them. Here the CDR3 reads CASSQEGSTYNEQFF. CDR3 DNA: TGCGCCAGCAGCCAAGAGGGCAGCACCTACAATGAGCAGTTCTTC.

This clonotype was seen only a few times. The chain carries TRBV5-1 and TRBJ2-2, with TRBD2 matching 8 bases. CDR1 SGHRS and CDR2 YFSETQ come from the germline V gene. J was trimmed by 5 bases and V by 7 bases; bases with no gene match: 10. The CDR3 is 15 amino acids. The CDR3 nucleotides read TGCGCCAGCCGTAGCGGGAACCACGAGACCGGGGAGCTGTTTTTT. It translates to CASRSGNHETGELFF.

The V gene is TRBV20-1, the J gene TRBJ1-5; 8 bases agree with TRBD1. The CDR3 covers 15 residues. Trimming removed 1 base from V and 2 bases from J; junction bases left unmatched: 4. The germline CDR1 and CDR2 sequences are DFQATT and SNEGSKA (reference sequence). The CDR3 DNA reads as TGCAGTGCTAGAGTGTCAGGGGGCGGCAATCAGCCCCAGCATTTT. It specifies CSARVSGGGNQPQHF.

Only a few counts were recorded for this clonotype. The CDR3 is CASSSDSETQYF. CDR3 sequence (DNA): TGTGCCAGCAGCTCGGACAGTGAGACCCAGTACTTC. The chain is built from TRBV2 and TRBJ2-5; possibly TRBD1 for D (6 bases). The CDR3 covers 12 residues. The germline gives CDR1 SNHLY, CDR2 FYNNEI. V dropped 6 bases and J dropped 5 bases, with 10 bases sitting between them.

The V call is TRBV20-1, the J call TRBJ2-1; TRBD2 aligns across 9 bases. After removal of 0 bases from V and 4 bases from J, the junction contained 10 bases not matched to a gene. From germline, CDR1 is DFQATT and CDR2 SNEGSKA (reference sequence). This CDR3 has 17 residues. This chain's CDR3 is CSARDYAGGGLYNEQFF. Here the CDR3 DNA reads TGCAGTGCTAGAGACTACGCGGGAGGGGGGCTGTACAATGAGCAGTTCTTC.

This clonotype has just a few counts. The rearrangement links TRBV7-3 to TRBJ2-1, with 9 bases fitting TRBD1. CDR3 size: 15 residues. The V segment lost 4 bases and the J segment 8 bases; nucleotides outside the gene matches: 9. CDR1 SGHTA and CDR2 FQGTGA come from the germline V gene. Here the CDR3 reads CASSSTGQGGYEQFF. CDR3 DNA sequence: TGTGCCAGCAGCTCCACGGGACAGGGAGGATATGAGCAGTTCTTC.

For this clonotype: A much bigger clone sits one base away, suggesting this may be a read error. V and J are TRBV16 and TRBJ2-5; no firm D call. The J call may be incorrect, as the DNA end agrees better with TRBJ2-1. The V gene's germline CDR1 is KGHSY and CDR2 FQNENV. This CDR3 contains 13 residues. The CDR3: CASSQNRNNEQFF. In DNA, the CDR3 is TGTGCCAGCAGCCAGAATAGGAACAATGAGCAGTTCTTC.

This clonotype has just a few counts. This chain links TRBV19 with TRBJ1-5; 9 nucleotides align to TRBD1. CDR1 and CDR2 from the germline V gene are LNHDA and SQIVND (reference sequence). V lost 2 bases, J lost 5 bases, and 1 base stayed unmatched. The CDR3 is 14 amino acids. This CDR3 reads CASSITGGHQPQHF. DNA for the CDR3: TGTGCCAGTAGTATAACAGGGGGCCATCAGCCCCAGCATTTT.

Of note for this clonotype: At one end the junction does not follow the germline gene, possibly because of a read error. V usage is TRBV13 and J usage is TRBJ2-5; the match to TRBD1 covers 8 bases. The assigned J gene may be wrong: the sequence end matches TRBJ2-7 better. From germline, CDR1 is PRHDT and CDR2 FYEKMQ (reference sequence). The CDR3 contains 13 residues. The DNA of the CDR3 is TGTGCCGGCAGCCCAGGGGGCTCGGACGAGCAGTACTTC. This translates into CAGSPGGSDEQYF.

This clonotype came up a few times. The chain's CDR3 is CASSYGAGGGGQFF. DNA of the CDR3: TGTGCCAGCAGTTACGGTGCGGGAGGTGGAGGGCAGTTCTTC. The chain employs TRBV6-5 and TRBJ2-5, with 8 nucleotides matching TRBD2. The J call may be incorrect, as the DNA end agrees better with TRBJ2-1. This CDR3 contains 14 residues. Germline lookup yields CDR1 MNHEY and CDR2 SVGAGI.

V and J are TRBV12-3 or TRBV12-4 and TRBJ1-4, with D tentatively TRBD1 (6 bases). The CDR3 consists of 14 residues. Trimming pared 8 bases from V and 3 bases from J, leaving 13 bases between. The CDR3 sequence: CASATGSSNEKLFF. The CDR3 nucleotides read TGTGCCAGCGCCACAGGGTCGTCTAATGAAAAACTGTTTTTT.

The rearrangement links TRBV27 to TRBJ1-5, with a tentative D call TRBD1 (5 bases). Germline CDR1 and CDR2: MNHEY and SMNVEV (reference sequence). CDR3 length: 14 amino acids. The V gene lost 6 bases and the J gene lost 4 bases, with 13 bases spanning the gap. DNA of the CDR3: TGTGCCAGCAGCCGGGACGGCCGAAATCAGCCCCAGCATTTT. This codes for CASSRDGRNQPQHF.

This clonotype was counted between two and nine times. The chain joins TRBV20-1 to TRBJ2-7, with 8 positions matching TRBD2. V shed 0 bases and J 4 bases; nucleotides not matched to a gene: 8. CDR3 length equals 15 residues. CDR1 DFQATT and CDR2 SNEGSKA come from the germline V gene (reference sequence). The CDR3 DNA sequence: TGCAGTGCTAGAGATCTCTCGGGACTAGGGTACGAGCAGTACTTC. Translating gives CSARDLSGLGYEQYF.

CDR3 sequence reads: CASSYSTSGSWYNEQFF. The CDR3 bases are TGTGCCAGCAGTTACTCGACTAGCGGGAGTTGGTACAATGAGCAGTTCTTC. The V and J genes are TRBV6-2 or TRBV6-3 and TRBJ2-7; 12 bases map to TRBD2. TRBJ2-1 explains the end of the DNA better; the J call may be wrong. CDR1 is MNHEY and CDR2 is SVGEGT in the germline V gene. The CDR3 consists of 17 residues.

J is TRBJ2-7 and V is TRBV5-1; 8 bases line up with TRBD2. Germline lookup yields CDR1 SGHRS and CDR2 YFSETQ. The CDR3 totals 15 residues. V lost 0 bases, J lost 5 bases, and 7 bases stayed unmatched. The CDR3 DNA reads as TGCGCCAGCAGCTTGGGTCACGGGAGGGTGCACGAGCAGTACTTC. Its translation: CASSLGHGRVHEQYF.

The chain joins TRBV12-3 or TRBV12-4 to TRBJ2-7; D is possibly TRBD1 (5 bases). This CDR3 has 15 residues. V dropped 6 bases and J dropped 5 bases, with 20 bases sitting between them. DNA for the CDR3: TGTGCCAGCAGCCGAAGGGGATTAGCCGACCACGAGCAGTACTTC. Translation gives CASSRRGLADHEQYF.

This clonotype came up a few times. The chain has TRBV24-1 and TRBJ1-5; D is unresolved. This CDR3 region has 14 residues. With 3 bases removed from V and 5 bases from J, the gap between germline ends came to 10 bases. The germline CDR1 and CDR2 sequences are KGHDR and SFDVKD. As DNA, the CDR3 is TGTGCCACCAGTGATCCAAATGGGTATCAGCCCCAGCATTTT. It yields the protein CATSDPNGYQPQHF.

This clonotype was found a few times. CDR3 residues: CASSQSVLAGNNEQFF. The CDR3 nucleotides read TGCGCCAGCAGCCAAAGTGTACTAGCGGGAAACAATGAGCAGTTCTTC. The chain joins TRBV4-3 to TRBJ2-1, with 10 bases matching TRBD2. The CDR3 length is 16 residues. In germline, CDR1 is LGHNA, CDR2 YSLEER. With 2 bases clipped from V and 5 bases from J, the junction kept 6 bases outside the gene matches.

This clonotype occurred many times. This rearrangement joins TRBV9 to TRBJ2-2; D not certain. The germline V and J ends were trimmed by 0 bases and 5 bases, with 2 bases remaining between them. The germline gives CDR1 SGDLS, CDR2 YYNGEE. The length of the CDR3 is 12 residues. The CDR3 spells CASSVGTGELFF. The DNA for the CDR3 is TGTGCCAGCAGCGTAGGGACCGGGGAGCTGTTTTTT.